The sequence of this TCR beta chain was determined in a study of CD8+ T cells in alopecia areata. The sample holds a few counts of this clone. V lost 2 bases and J 1 base, leaving 11 bases between the germline ends. Looked up from germline, CDR1 is SGHTA and CDR2 is FQGNSA. The CDR3 has 15 residues. Sequencing relied on a cDNA template that was reverse transcribed from extracted RNA. Some clones are missing from TCRdb's copy, which holds only in-frame ones; the method was immunoSEQ multiplex PCR. The sample holds approximately 210,000 clones; roughly two fifths are singletons and the top ten take around 2.5%. Regarding treatment: oral pan-JAK inhibitor, 5-10 mg twice daily.

This receptor was obtained from a human donor with alopecia areata. The rearrangement uses TRBV7-2 and TRBJ2-5, with D possibly TRBD2 on 5 matching bases. The sequencing used CD4+ T cells sorted from blood, collected at approximately week 36, from a patient treated with tofacitinib. The CDR3 reads CASSLQRRLQETQYF. The DNA for the CDR3 is TGTGCCAGCAGCTTACAGCGGAGGCTCCAAGAGACCCAGTACTTC.